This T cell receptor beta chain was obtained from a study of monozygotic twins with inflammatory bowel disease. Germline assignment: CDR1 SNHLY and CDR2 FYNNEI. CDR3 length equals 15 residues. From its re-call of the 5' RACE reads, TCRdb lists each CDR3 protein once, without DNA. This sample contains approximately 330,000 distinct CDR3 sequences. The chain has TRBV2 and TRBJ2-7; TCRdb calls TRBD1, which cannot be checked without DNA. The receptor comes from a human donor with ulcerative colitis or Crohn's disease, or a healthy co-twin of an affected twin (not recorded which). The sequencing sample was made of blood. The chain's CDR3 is CASRFSGQLMVPQYF.